The 21 T cell receptor beta chains reported below all come from one sample, sequenced in a study of CD8 T cells in ankylosing spondylitis. TCRdb passed the 5' RACE reads through MiXCR, listing each CDR3 protein once. The sample gives roughly 170,000 distinct CDR3 sequences, 8.5% to 10% of which show up once; less than 15% is in the top ten. Sequencing input: blood, either unsorted or a sorted T cell fraction (not recorded which). The receptors originated from a female donor with ankylosing spondylitis or in good health (not recorded which).

This clonotype was seen ten or more times. The chain links TRBV29-1 to TRBJ2-4; D not certain. CDR1 SQVTM and CDR2 ANQGSEA come from the germline V gene. V lost 0 bases to trimming and J lost 8 bases, with 5 bases between them. This CDR3 comprises 11 residues. The CDR3 spells CSVEEGYIQYF. Here the CDR3 DNA reads TGCAGCGTTGAAGAGGGGTACATTCAGTACTTC. Full variable domain (outside the CDR3, taken from reference TRBV29-1 and TRBJ2-4): SAVISQKPSRDICQRGTSLTIQCQVDSQVTMMFWYRQQPGQSLTLIATANQGSEATYESGFVIDKFPISRPNLTFSTLTVSNMSPEDSSIYLCSVEEGYIQYFGAGTRLSVL.

This clonotype was picked up a small number of times. V and J are TRBV9 and TRBJ2-1; 9 bases match TRBD2. Trimming cost V 3 bases and J 4 bases; bases outside gene matches: 8. The germline gives CDR1 SGDLS, CDR2 YYNGEE. The CDR3 is made up of 16 amino acids. DNA for the CDR3: TGTGCCAGCAGCGCCCCGAGCGGGAGGCTTTACAATGAGCAGTTCTTC. This encodes CASSAPSGRLYNEQFF.

This chain uses TRBV11-3 with TRBJ1-1, with 8 bases lining up with TRBD1. Germline V gene lookup returns CDR1 SGHNT and CDR2 YENEEA. V gave up 4 bases and J gave up 7 bases; unmatched junction bases: 11. The CDR3 runs to 15 residues. The CDR3 DNA follows: TGTGCCAGCAGCTCGGGGGCGACAGGGGCGGATGAAGCTTTCTTT. Its translation: CASSSGATGADEAFF.

This clonotype was seen only a few times. V and J are TRBV24-1 and TRBJ2-6; no clear D gene. V lost 5 bases to trimming and J lost 1 base, with 5 bases between them. The CDR3 length is 14 residues. Germline V gene lookup returns CDR1 KGHDR and CDR2 SFDVKD. CDR3 DNA: TGTGCCACCAGTGCAGCATCTGGGGCCAACGTCCTGACTTTC. This encodes CATSAASGANVLTF.

This chain joins TRBV2 and TRBJ2-1; TRBD1 aligns across 7 bases. Per germline, CDR1 SNHLY and CDR2 FYNNEI. The CDR3 contains 14 residues. With 2 bases clipped from V and 4 bases from J, the junction kept 2 bases outside the gene matches. This CDR3 reads CASSERGPYNEQFF. CDR3 nucleotides: TGTGCCAGCAGTGAAAGGGGGCCTTACAATGAGCAGTTCTTC.

This clonotype has a handful of counts. The chain combines TRBV2 with TRBJ2-7; possibly TRBD1 for D (5 bases). V was shortened by 7 bases and J by 5 bases, with 12 bases between the two germline ends. This CDR3 spans 12 amino acids. Germline V gene data show CDR1 as SNHLY and CDR2 as FYNNEI. The CDR3 protein is CASTVGADEQYF. CDR3 coding DNA: TGTGCCAGCACGGTAGGGGCCGACGAGCAGTACTTC.

This clonotype was seen ten or more times. The rearrangement links TRBV4-3 to TRBJ2-1, with D possibly matching TRBD2 (6 bases). The V end lost 0 bases, the J end lost 9 bases, and 18 bases lay between the germline ends. CDR1 is LGHNA and CDR2 is YSLEER in the germline V gene. The CDR3 runs 16 residues. Written as DNA, the CDR3 is TGCGCCAGCAGCCAAGAACAAAGTCTTTGGCGGGGTGAGCAGTTCTTC. It translates to CASSQEQSLWRGEQFF.

This clonotype was detected only a few times. The V and J genes are TRBV7-9 and TRBJ1-1; TRBD1 is a possible D gene (5 bases). Germline values: CDR1 SEHNR, CDR2 FQNEAQ (reference sequence). Trimming shortened V by 1 base and J by 0 bases, and 12 bases separated the two germline ends. CDR3 length: 16 residues. In DNA, the CDR3 is TGTGCCAGCAGCTTAGGCGGGGGGACGATGAACACTGAAGCTTTCTTT. Its translation is CASSLGGGTMNTEAFF.

This clonotype occurred a few times. The genes are TRBV7-6 and TRBJ2-1, with 7 bases matching TRBD2. There are 17 residues in the CDR3. V was clipped by 3 bases and J by 2 bases; unmatched bases: 10. Germline lookup yields CDR1 SGHVS and CDR2 FNYEAQ. The CDR3 protein is CASSFSQAGVAYNEQFF. Here the CDR3 DNA reads TGTGCCAGCAGCTTCTCCCAGGCGGGAGTGGCCTACAATGAGCAGTTCTTC. Using reference TRBV7-6 and TRBJ2-1 for the parts outside the CDR3, the full variable domain is GAGVSQSPRYKVTKRGQDVALRCDPISGHVSLYWYRQALGQGPEFLTYFNYEAQQDKSGLPNDRFSAERPEGSISTLTIQRTEQRDSAMYRCASSFSQAGVAYNEQFFGPGTRLTVL.

The chain joins TRBV6-6 to TRBJ2-7, with a weak D call TRBD2 (5 bases). CDR3 length: 10 residues. Germline-derived CDR1 and CDR2 are MNHNY and SVGAGI (reference sequence). The V and J ends lost 2 bases and 12 bases respectively, with 8 bases between them. In nucleotides, the CDR3 is TGTGCCAGCAGTTACGAGGGTTTGTACTTC. Encoded protein: CASSYEGLYF.

V is TRBV20-1 and J is TRBJ2-7; 8 nucleotides match TRBD2. The germline V gene has CDR1 DFQATT and CDR2 SNEGSKA (reference sequence). Unmatched junction bases numbered 3, after V lost 3 bases and J lost 2 bases. The CDR3 spans 13 residues. The CDR3 nucleotides are TGCAGTGCTAGCAGGACTAGCCCCTACGAGCAGTACTTC. Translation gives CSASRTSPYEQYF.

This clonotype was seen repeatedly, ten times or more. The chain links TRBV11-2 to TRBJ2-3; D gene ambiguous. Trimming removed 4 bases at V and 2 bases at J, with 4 bases between. CDR1 is SGHAT and CDR2 is FQNNGV in the germline V gene. This CDR3 is built from 12 residues. CDR3 sequence: CASSSYTDTQYF. The CDR3 region has the DNA TGTGCCAGCAGCTCTTACACAGATACGCAGTATTTT. The full variable domain, its missing parts supplied by reference TRBV11-2 and TRBJ2-3, is EAGVAQSPRYKIIEKRQSVAFWCNPISGHATLYWYQQILGQGPKLLIQFQNNGVVDDSQLPKDRFSAERLKGVDSTLKIQPAKLEDSAVYLCASSSYTDTQYFGPGTRLTVL.

This clonotype was counted at least ten times. The chain couples TRBV20-1 to TRBJ2-7; 14 bases are shared with TRBD2. V lost 0 bases and J lost 3; bases outside the gene matches: 7. CDR3 length equals 17 residues. Looked up from germline, CDR1 is DFQATT and CDR2 is SNEGSKA (reference sequence). The CDR3 bases are TGCAGTGCTAGAGATGGGGGACTAGCGGGAGTAGTCTACGAGCAGTACTTC. It encodes CSARDGGLAGVVYEQYF.

This clonotype has at least ten counts. CDR3 nucleotides: TGCAGTGCTCCTGTGCCGGGACAGGGACCATATGGCTACACCTTC. Amino acid sequence: CSAPVPGQGPYGYTF. The rearrangement joins TRBV20-1 to TRBJ1-2, with TRBD1 matching 9 bases. After removal of 5 bases from V and 5 bases from J, the junction contained 12 bases not matched to a gene. Germline V gives CDR1 DFQATT, CDR2 SNEGSKA (reference sequence). The CDR3 length is 15 residues.

The chain links TRBV27 to TRBJ2-1, with 11 bases identical to TRBD2. The CDR3 is 18 residues long. V was clipped by 5 bases and J by 4 bases; unmatched bases: 13. The germline gives CDR1 MNHEY, CDR2 SMNVEV (reference sequence). The CDR3 sequence: CASSPPRLAGRIYNEQFF. The CDR3 coding sequence is TGTGCCAGCAGTCCACCCCGACTAGCGGGACGCATATACAATGAGCAGTTCTTC.

This sequence joins TRBV4-3 and TRBJ2-2; maybe TRBD1 (5 bases). Germline V lookup: CDR1 LGHNA, CDR2 YSLEER. The CDR3 runs 15 residues. The ends were cut back, 0 bases at V and 6 bases at J, with 11 bases in the middle. In nucleotides, the CDR3 is TGCGCCAGCAGCCAAGATCTAGGGGCGTCCGGGGAGCTGTTTTTT. It codes for CASSQDLGASGELFF.

The chain has TRBV7-7 and TRBJ2-1; TRBD1 or TRBD2 may be the D gene (6 bases each). Deletions cut 5 bases from V and 8 bases from J, with 19 bases between. The CDR3 runs to 15 residues. Germline assignment: CDR1 SSHAT and CDR2 FNYEAQ (reference sequence). CDR3 residues: CASSRTIRGEYEQFF. As DNA, the CDR3 is TGTGCCAGCAGCCGTACCATTAGGGGGGAATATGAGCAGTTCTTC.

This clonotype was detected many times. V and J are TRBV27 and TRBJ2-1, with TRBD1 matching over 11 bases. In germline, CDR1 is MNHEY, CDR2 SMNVEV (reference sequence). CDR3 length: 13 residues. V gave up 2 bases and J gave up 16 bases; unmatched junction bases: 7. The CDR3 reads CASSLSSRTGGFF. CDR3 coding DNA: TGTGCCAGCAGTTTAAGCTCCCGGACAGGGGGCTTCTTC.

In its sample, this clonotype was seen many times. The rearrangement joins TRBV27 to TRBJ1-2, with D hard to call. The V and J ends lost 10 bases and 2 bases respectively, with 11 bases between them. Germline CDR1 reads MNHEY; CDR2 reads SMNVEV (reference sequence). The CDR3 loop spans 12 amino acids. The CDR3 sequence is CATRGPNYGYTF. CDR3 nucleotides: TGTGCCACCAGAGGGCCCAACTATGGCTACACCTTC.

A few counts support this clonotype. The rearrangement joins TRBV12-3 or TRBV12-4 to TRBJ2-5; D is ambiguous. The CDR3 has 11 amino acids. V shed 5 bases and J shed 2 bases, with 3 bases lying between them. CDR3 coding DNA: TGTGCCAGCAGTCGTCAAGAGACCCAGTACTTC. Translating gives CASSRQETQYF.

The J gene is TRBJ2-7, the V gene TRBV4-3, with 11 bases matching TRBD2. The germline V gene has CDR1 LGHNA and CDR2 YSLEER. The CDR3 has 14 residues. After removal of 4 bases from V and 5 bases from J, the junction contained 4 bases not matched to a gene. DNA of the CDR3: TGCGCCAGCAGCCTAGCGGGAGGGCACGACGAGCAGTACTTC. Its protein product is CASSLAGGHDEQYF.